The rows below give T cell receptor beta chains drawn from one sample of a study of PD-L1 blockade in urothelial cancer. Here immunoSEQ multiplex PCR was the method, and the copy in TCRdb shows in-frame clones only, minus some. The sample includes 45,000 to 55,000 clones, around 84% of them seen just once. The sequences come from PBMCs, collected around atezolizumab (anti-PD-L1) treatment. Receptors originate from a man between 50 and 59 years old with urothelial cancer. CDR3s include the opening cysteine and the closing phenylalanine or tryptophan. A D gene is named only where the DNA matches it firmly. Clone size is shown for a subset of rows, as once, few, many or a class of expanded clone.

TRBJ2-7	few	TRBD2	15	TRBV6-5	CASSPYPGLWYEQYF	TGTGCCAGCAGTCCCTACCCGGGACTATGGTACGAGCAGTACTTC
TRBJ2-7	.	.	15	TRBV6-6	CASSYAGQQPYEQYF	TGTGCCAGCAGCTACGCGGGACAGCAACCCTACGAGCAGTACTTC
TRBJ1-2	.	TRBD1	15	TRBV7-9	CASSPQDRGYLGYTF	TGTGCCAGCAGCCCCCAGGACAGGGGGTACTTAGGCTACACCTTC
TRBJ2-3	.	.	17	TRBV9	CASSVWEGGFGTDTQYF	TGTGCCAGCAGCGTATGGGAGGGGGGTTTTGGCACAGATACGCAGTATTTT
TRBJ1-3	.	.	17	TRBV28	CASSLRERSASGNTIYF	TGTGCCAGCAGTTTGAGGGAACGATCCGCCTCTGGAAACACCATATATTTT
TRBJ2-7	.	TRBD2	16	TRBV5-1	CASSSTLTSGSYEQYF	TGCGCCAGCAGCTCGACGCTGACTAGCGGGAGCTACGAGCAGTACTTC
TRBJ2-5	.	TRBD2	14	TRBV5-1	CASSISGGQETQYF	TGCGCCAGCAGTATTAGCGGGGGGCAAGAGACCCAGTACTTC
TRBJ1-2	.	.	13	TRBV29-1	CSVDFQAGYGYTF	TGCAGCGTTGATTTCCAGGCGGGCTATGGCTACACCTTC
TRBJ2-7	.	.	12	TRBV5-6	CASSWSSYEQYF	TGTGCCAGCAGCTGGAGCTCCTACGAGCAGTACTTC
TRBJ2-2	.	TRBD2	15	TRBV7-2	CASNLGSGGTGELFF	TGTGCCAGCAACCTCGGTAGCGGGGGCACCGGGGAGCTGTTTTTT
TRBJ2-1	.	TRBD2	16	TRBV28	CASLKGGLAGINEQFF	TGTGCCAGCCTCAAGGGGGGGCTAGCGGGGATCAATGAGCAGTTCTTC
TRBJ2-3	.	TRBD2	15	TRBV4-1	CASNQMGLATDTQYF	TGCGCCAGCAACCAAATGGGACTAGCGACAGATACGCAGTATTTT
TRBJ1-5	.	TRBD1	14	TRBV18	CASSLDRANQPQHF	TGTGCCAGCTCGCTAGACAGGGCGAATCAGCCCCAGCATTTT
TRBJ2-7	.	.	13	TRBV5-6	CASSPGPLYEQYF	TGTGCCAGCAGCCCAGGTCCCCTCTACGAGCAGTACTTC
TRBJ2-1	.	.	15	TRBV27	CASRNHGTSTGEQFF	TGTGCCAGCAGGAATCACGGGACATCTACCGGTGAGCAGTTCTTC
TRBJ2-3	.	TRBD2	15	TRBV6-5	CASSNGGAITDTQYF	TGTGCCAGCAGTAACGGGGGGGCTATCACAGATACGCAGTATTTT
TRBJ1-6	few	TRBD1	15	TRBV27	CASSTRDRSNSPLHF	TGTGCCAGCAGTACTCGGGACAGATCTAATTCACCCCTCCACTTT
TRBJ2-1	once	TRBD2	16	TRBV6-4	CASSVLAGAPSNEQFF	TGTGCCAGCAGTGTTCTAGCGGGAGCCCCTTCCAATGAGCAGTTCTTC
TRBJ2-7	once	TRBD1	17	TRBV28	CASPPSTGQVSSYEQYF	TGTGCCAGTCCCCCGTCAACGGGACAGGTAAGCTCCTACGAGCAGTACTTC
TRBJ1-1	.	TRBD1	15	TRBV27	CASSLMAGGGTEAFF	TGTGCCAGCAGTTTAATGGCAGGGGGTGGCACTGAAGCTTTCTTT
TRBJ2-1	.	.	15	TRBV7-3	CASSPSVVSYNEQFF	TGTGCCAGCAGCCCCTCCGTAGTCTCCTACAATGAGCAGTTCTTC
TRBJ2-5	.	TRBD2	15	TRBV27	CASSLWAGGAETQYF	TGTGCCAGCAGTTTATGGGCGGGAGGGGCGGAGACCCAGTACTTC
TRBJ1-1	.	.	13	TRBV6-5	CASSYSFSTEAFF	TGTGCCAGCAGTTACTCGTTCAGCACTGAAGCTTTCTTT
TRBJ1-6	.	.	16	TRBV7-9	CASSERRSSYNSPLHF	TGTGCCAGCAGCGAGCGGAGGAGCTCCTATAATTCACCCCTCCACTTT
TRBJ2-7	once	.	15	TRBV13	CASSPGMGLIYEQYF	TGTGCCAGCAGCCCAGGGATGGGATTAATCTACGAGCAGTACTTC
TRBJ2-2	.	TRBD2	15	TRBV6-5	CASSAAGGRFGELFF	TGTGCCAGCAGCGCCGCGGGAGGGCGATTCGGGGAGCTGTTTTTT
TRBJ2-1	.	TRBD2	21	TRBV7-3	CASSLRVRGLAGGGSNNEQFF	TGTGCCAGCAGCTTAAGGGTCCGTGGACTAGCGGGGGGGGGCTCCAACAATGAGCAGTTCTTC
TRBJ2-1	.	TRBD2	15	TRBV19	CASSIDGGAYNEQFF	TGTGCCAGTAGTATAGACGGGGGGGCCTACAATGAGCAGTTCTTC
TRBJ2-3	.	TRBD2	16	TRBV7-2	CASSYTRAGGQDTQYF	TGTGCCAGCAGCTATACTAGAGCGGGGGGGCAAGATACGCAGTATTTT
TRBJ1-5	.	TRBD1	15	TRBV19	CASSQGRGSHQPQHF	TGTGCCAGTAGTCAGGGCAGGGGGTCTCATCAGCCCCAGCATTTT
TRBJ2-7	.	TRBD1	15	TRBV6-5	CASSYSRGHSYEQYF	TGTGCCAGCAGCTATAGCAGGGGGCACTCCTACGAGCAGTACTTC
TRBJ2-7	.	TRBD2	15	TRBV5-1	CASSFTGTSDYEQYF	TGCGCCAGCAGCTTCACCGGGACTAGCGACTACGAGCAGTACTTC